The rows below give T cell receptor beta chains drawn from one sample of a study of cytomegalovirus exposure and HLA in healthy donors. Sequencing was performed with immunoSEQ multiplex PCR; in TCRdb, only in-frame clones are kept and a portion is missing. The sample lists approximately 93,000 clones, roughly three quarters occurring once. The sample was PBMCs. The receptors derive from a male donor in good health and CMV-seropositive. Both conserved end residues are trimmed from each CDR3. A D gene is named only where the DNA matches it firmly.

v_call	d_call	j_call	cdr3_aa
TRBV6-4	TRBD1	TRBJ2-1	ASRRTGGHEQF
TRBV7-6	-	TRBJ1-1	ASSTRGLNTEAF
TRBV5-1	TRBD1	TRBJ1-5	ASSPGQGKNQPQH
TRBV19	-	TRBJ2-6	ASSMRWQISGANVLT
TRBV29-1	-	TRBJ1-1	SVEGARDRNTEAF
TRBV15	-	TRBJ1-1	ATSRDRRQARSMNTEAF
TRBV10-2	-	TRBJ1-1	ASAVRGSTEAF
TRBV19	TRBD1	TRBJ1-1	ASSIVPDRAGTEAF
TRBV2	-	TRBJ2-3	ASSKEAGGASTDTQY
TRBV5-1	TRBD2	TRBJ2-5	ASSLGTREETQY
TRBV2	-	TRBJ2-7	ASSPQSTYEQY
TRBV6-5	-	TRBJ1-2	ASSPGTGYGYT
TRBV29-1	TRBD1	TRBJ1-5	SVRTGAGNQPQH
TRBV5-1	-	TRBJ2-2	ASSRERNTGELF
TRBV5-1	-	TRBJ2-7	ASSLVAGYEQY
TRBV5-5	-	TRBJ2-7	ASSSEGGSNYEQY
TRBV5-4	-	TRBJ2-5	ASSPGGLGTRETQY
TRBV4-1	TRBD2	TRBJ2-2	ASSQDSGGVPPGELF
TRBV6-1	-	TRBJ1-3	ASSEGSSGNTIY
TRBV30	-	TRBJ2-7	AWRRVPYEQY
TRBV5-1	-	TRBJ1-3	ASSSRGVGNTIY
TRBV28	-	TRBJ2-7	ASSFSTVYEQY
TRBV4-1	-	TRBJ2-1	ASSQETRPWGDEQF
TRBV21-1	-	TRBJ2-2	ASSIRSGGGTGELF
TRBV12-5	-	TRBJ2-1	ASGFSSDEQF
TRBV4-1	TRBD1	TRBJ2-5	ASSQDQGQQETQY
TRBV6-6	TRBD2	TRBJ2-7	ASDLAGGYEQY
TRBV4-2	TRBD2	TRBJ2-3	ASSQVEAGGGDTQY
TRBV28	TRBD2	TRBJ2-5	ASSPGLAGIQETQY
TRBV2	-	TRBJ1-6	ASSEGGGGLSSPLH
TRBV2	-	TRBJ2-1	ASSALPSSYNEQF
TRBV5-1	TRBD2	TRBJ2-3	ASRLAGGSTDTQY
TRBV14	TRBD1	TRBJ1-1	ASSIARGPTEAF
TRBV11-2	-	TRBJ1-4	ASTLGQGSSGKLF
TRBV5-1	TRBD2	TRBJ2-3	ASSWGGADTQY
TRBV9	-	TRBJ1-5	ASSVDLKSNQPQH
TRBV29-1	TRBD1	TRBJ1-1	SVAGDRRAF
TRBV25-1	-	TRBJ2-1	ASTDSNEQF
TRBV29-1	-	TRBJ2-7	SARGTPAEQY
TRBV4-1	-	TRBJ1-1	ASSQYWTVLNTEAF
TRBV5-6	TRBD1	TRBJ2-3	ASSTTGQGADTQY
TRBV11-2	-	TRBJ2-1	ASSPQGNEQF
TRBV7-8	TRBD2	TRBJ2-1	ASSSPLAGASYNEQF
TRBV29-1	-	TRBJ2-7	SVGGLKTYEQY
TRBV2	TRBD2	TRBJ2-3	ARETSGGQADTQY
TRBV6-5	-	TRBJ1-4	ASSSNGLKLF